These 14 T cell receptor beta chains came from one sample sequenced in a study of OX40 agonist ivuxolimab in advanced cancers. The table came from immunoSEQ multiplex PCR; TCRdb's copy has only in-frame clones and leaves some out. Of tens of thousands of clones in the sample, over 85% were seen once. This sample comprised CD4+ or CD8+ T cells sorted from blood, obtained in a trial of the OX40 agonist ivuxolimab. All receptors come from an adult with an advanced solid tumor such as melanoma, head and neck, liver or kidney cancer.

This clone was seen once. The J gene is TRBJ1-6, the V gene TRBV7-8; D not certain. The CDR3 extends over 15 amino acids. The ends were cut back, 3 bases at V and 0 bases at J, with 6 bases in the middle. Germline V gene lookup returns CDR1 SGHVS and CDR2 FQNEAQ. CDR3 DNA: TGTGCCAGCAGCTTTGAAAGCTCCTATAATTCACCCCTCCACTTT. This codes for CASSFESSYNSPLHF.

The genes are TRBV5-5 and TRBJ1-1; TRBD1 agrees at 7 bases. Per the germline V gene, CDR1 is SGHKS and CDR2 is YYEKEE (reference sequence). The CDR3 length is 15 residues. V lost 4 bases, J lost 4 bases, and 10 bases stayed unmatched. CDR3 amino acids: CASSIGQVGGTEAFF. CDR3 nucleotide sequence: TGTGCCAGCAGCATCGGACAGGTCGGGGGCACTGAAGCTTTCTTT.

This clone was picked up one time. This chain connects TRBV30 to TRBJ2-3, with D possibly TRBD2 on 6 matching bases. V shed 2 bases and J shed 0 bases, with 9 bases lying between them. This CDR3 is 14 amino acids long. The germline CDR1 and CDR2 sequences are GTSNPN and SVGIG (reference sequence). The CDR3 DNA sequence: TGTGCCTGGAGTTCCGGGACTAGCACAGATACGCAGTATTTT. This encodes CAWSSGTSTDTQYF.

V usage is TRBV2 and J usage is TRBJ1-2; 7 bases are shared with TRBD1. CDR3 length: 14 residues. Germline CDR1 SNHLY, CDR2 FYNNEI. The junction had 5 bases not matched to a gene; V was cut back by 4 bases and J by 3 bases. Written as DNA, the CDR3 is TGTGCCAGCAGTGCGCGACAGGGACACTATGGCTACACCTTC. This codes for CASSARQGHYGYTF. The complete variable domain, with remaining parts taken from reference TRBV2 and TRBJ1-2, reads EPEVTQTPSHQVTQMGQEVILRCVPISNHLYFYWYRQILGQKVEFLVSFYNNEISEKSEIFDDQFSVERPDGSNFTLKIRSTKLEDSAMYFCASSARQGHYGYTFGSGTRLTVV.

In nucleotides, the CDR3 is TGTGCCAGCAGCTTGACAGGGGGGGTCACTGAAGCTTTCTTT. This translates into CASSLTGGVTEAFF. The V call is TRBV5-6, the J call TRBJ1-1; 8 nucleotides agree with TRBD1. The germline CDR1 and CDR2 sequences are SGHDT and YYEEEE. The CDR3 consists of 14 residues. Unmatched junction bases numbered 3, after V lost 1 base and J lost 4 bases.

The chain carries TRBV4-2 and TRBJ2-7; D may be TRBD2 (6 bases). Trimming removed 0 bases from V and 7 bases from J, with 10 bases in between. Germline V CDR1 and CDR2: LGHNA, YNFKEQ. This CDR3 is built from 13 residues. CDR3 protein: CASSQEMAGEQYF. The DNA of the CDR3 is TGTGCCAGCAGCCAAGAAATGGCGGGGGAGCAGTACTTC.

The chain carries TRBV6-5 and TRBJ1-1; 12 positions match TRBD1. V was clipped by 1 base and J by 6 bases; unmatched bases: 6. Looked up from germline, CDR1 is MNHEY and CDR2 is SVGAGI. This CDR3 contains 16 residues. The CDR3 DNA reads TGTGCCAGCAGTTACTTTTCCGGGACAGGGGGCTCTGAAGCTTTCTTT. This gives the protein CASSYFSGTGGSEAFF.

The rearrangement links TRBV19 to TRBJ2-2; 9 bases line up with TRBD1. Per germline, CDR1 LNHDA and CDR2 SQIVND (reference sequence). Losses at the gene ends were 6 bases for V and 5 bases for J; bases not matched to a gene: 7. The CDR3 consists of 15 residues. The CDR3 bases are TGTGCCAGTAGCCCCGGGACAGGGAGGACCGGGGAGCTGTTTTTT. It is translated as CASSPGTGRTGELFF.

The gene calls are TRBV11-1 and TRBJ2-5, with unresolved D. The CDR3 extends over 12 amino acids. Germline V CDR1 and CDR2: SGHAT, FQDESV (reference sequence). With 1 base removed from V and 4 bases from J, the gap between germline ends came to 4 bases. CDR3 in DNA: TGTGCCAGCAGCTTAGGACTAGAGACCCAGTACTTC. It translates to CASSLGLETQYF.

This chain connects TRBV6-1 to TRBJ1-3; D call uncertain. Per germline, CDR1 MNHNS and CDR2 SASEGT. Trimming took 1 base from V and 4 from J, leaving 14 bases between them. The CDR3 totals 16 residues. Here the CDR3 DNA reads TGTGCCAGCAGTGAAGTTTGGTCCGGGTCCGGAAACACCATATATTTT. It translates to CASSEVWSGSGNTIYF.

CDR3 coding DNA: TGTGCCAGCATGCAGGTTGGGACTGAAGCTTTCTTT. This encodes CASMQVGTEAFF. V is TRBV6-6 and J is TRBJ1-1; D uncertain. Trimming removed 7 bases from V and 5 bases from J, with 11 bases in between. Germline V gives CDR1 MNHNY, CDR2 SVGAGI (reference sequence). The CDR3 totals 12 residues.

On this clone: The sample holds other DNA sequences that translate to the same CDR3. This chain uses TRBV6-1 with TRBJ1-1, with D tentatively TRBD1 (6 bases). Deletions cut 0 bases from V and 3 bases from J, with 11 bases between. The CDR3 length is 15 residues. Germline V lookup: CDR1 MNHNS, CDR2 SASEGT. The CDR3 here is CASSEAWGADTEAFF. The CDR3 DNA reads TGTGCCAGCAGTGAAGCCTGGGGGGCTGACACTGAAGCTTTCTTT.

The chain carries TRBV10-2 and TRBJ2-1; D call uncertain. The germline gives CDR1 WSHSY, CDR2 SAAADI. Trimming pared 3 bases from V and 4 bases from J, leaving 4 bases between. The CDR3 is made up of 12 amino acids. CDR3: CASSEGYNEQFF. The DNA for the CDR3 is TGCGCCAGCAGTGAAGGATACAATGAGCAGTTCTTC.

The V and J genes are TRBV5-1 and TRBJ1-2; 8 bases map to TRBD1. This CDR3 region has 14 residues. J gave up 1 base and V 3 bases, and 2 bases lay outside the gene matches. CDR1 SGHRS and CDR2 YFSETQ come from the germline V gene. The CDR3 spells CASSSGQDNYGYTF. The CDR3 DNA reads TGCGCCAGCAGCTCGGGACAGGATAACTATGGCTACACCTTC.